Following are 11 T cell receptor beta chains from one sample sequenced in a study of T cell repertoires in cytomegalovirus infection. MiXCR, run by TCRdb on the reads, gives a single entry per CDR3 protein. The data hold roughly 920,000 distinct CDR3 sequences, with about a third observed a single time. These TCRs are of unknown antigen specificity. Material: cultured CD8+ T cells from PBMCs, obtained from culture after CMV antigen stimulation. The receptor set was obtained from a human donor in good health (CMV status not recorded). Some clones in this sample may be carry-over from other donors' samples.

This clonotype was detected only a few times. In DNA, the CDR3 is TGTGCCAGCAGCTACCGTGGGGACACCGGGGAGCTGTTTTTT. This gives the protein CASSYRGDTGELFF. This rearrangement joins TRBV13 to TRBJ2-2; D uncertain. Germline CDR1 PRHDT, CDR2 FYEKMQ (reference sequence). V dropped 4 bases and J dropped 3 bases, with 9 bases sitting between them. This CDR3 contains 14 residues. Supplemented by reference TRBV13 and TRBJ2-2, the full variable domain reads AAGVIQSPRHLIKEKRETATLKCYPIPRHDTVYWYQQGPGQDPQFLISFYEKMQSDKGSIPDRFSAQQFSDYHSELNMSSLELGDSALYFCASSYRGDTGELFFGEGSRLTVL.

The chain recombines TRBV6-6 with TRBJ2-5; TRBD1 matches 10 bases. Germline CDR1 reads MNHNY; CDR2 reads SVGAGI (reference sequence). This CDR3 spans 14 amino acids. The V segment lost 7 bases and the J segment 4 bases; nucleotides outside the gene matches: 6. The CDR3 is CASTPDRGLETQYF. The CDR3 nucleotides are TGTGCCAGCACCCCTGACAGGGGGCTAGAGACCCAGTACTTC.

The chain couples TRBV19 to TRBJ2-5; D is possibly TRBD1 or TRBD2 (5 bases each). The CDR3 spans 16 residues. The V gene's germline CDR1 is LNHDA and CDR2 SQIVND (reference sequence). With 1 base removed from V and 3 bases from J, the gap between germline ends came to 15 bases. CDR3 in DNA: TGTGCCAGTAGTATAGCTGGGGGTAGCTTAAAAGAGACCCAGTACTTC. Translated: CASSIAGGSLKETQYF.

The chain carries TRBV28 and TRBJ2-3, with D hard to call. The CDR3 is made up of 14 amino acids. Germline CDR1 MDHEN, CDR2 SYDVKM. V lost 3 bases and J lost 2, with 9 bases in between. CDR3: CASSLGRTTDTQYF. The CDR3 DNA reads TGTGCCAGCAGTTTGGGCAGGACCACAGATACGCAGTATTTT.

The chain couples TRBV27 to TRBJ1-4; tentative D call: TRBD1 (6 bases). Germline assignment: CDR1 MNHEY and CDR2 SMNVEV (reference sequence). Trimming took off 4 bases at V and 12 bases at J, with 18 bases between the two ends. CDR3 length: 14 residues. The CDR3 sequence: CASSWTAAGEELFF. CDR3 in DNA: TGTGCCAGCAGTTGGACAGCAGCGGGGGAAGAACTGTTTTTT.

As concerns this clonotype: This may arise from a read error, as a much more abundant clone is one base away. This sequence joins TRBV7-2 and TRBJ2-7, with D hard to call. CDR1 is SGHTA, CDR2 FQGNSA, per germline. The CDR3 has 12 residues. CDR3 sequence reads: CASSLGRPPGDF. CDR3 DNA sequence: TGTGCCAGCAGCTTAGGCAGGCCTCCAGGTGACTTC.

This clonotype has just a few counts. The CDR3 DNA reads as TGTGCCAGCAGCGTAGGGGGACTAGCGGGGGCTCTATACAATGAGCAGTTCTTC. Protein sequence: CASSVGGLAGALYNEQFF. The V gene is TRBV9, the J gene TRBJ2-1; 14 nucleotides agree with TRBD2. The V and J ends lost 0 bases and 4 bases, in that order; junction bases with no gene match: 6. This CDR3 has 18 residues. Germline V gives CDR1 SGDLS, CDR2 YYNGEE.

Remarks on this clonotype: This may arise from a read error, as a much more abundant clone is one base away. The chain uses TRBV27 and TRBJ2-1; D is perhaps TRBD1 (5 bases). The CDR3 consists of 13 residues. Germline loops: CDR1 MNHEY, CDR2 SMNVEV (reference sequence). The CDR3 is CANSLQVYNEQFF. DNA of the CDR3: TGTGCCAACAGTTTACAGGTCTACAATGAGCAGTTCTTC.

The rearrangement uses TRBV10-1 and TRBJ2-7; TRBD2 might be the D (6 bases). The CDR3 contains 13 residues. Trimming removed 9 bases from V and 5 bases from J, with 17 bases in between. Germline values: CDR1 WNHNN, CDR2 SYGVQD (reference sequence). As DNA, the CDR3 is TGCGCCAGTTCCCGGAGGGCGAGCGACGAGCAGTACTTC. Protein sequence: CASSRRASDEQYF.

This clonotype was picked up a small number of times. This sequence joins TRBV6-6 and TRBJ2-7; perhaps TRBD2 as D (5 bases). The CDR3 runs to 12 residues. V lost 1 base and J lost 5, with 6 bases in between. Germline values: CDR1 MNHNY, CDR2 SVGAGI (reference sequence). For the CDR3, the DNA is TGTGCCAGCAGTTACTTGGAGGACGAGCAGTACGTC. The encoded protein is CASSYLEDEQYV.

V is TRBV2 and J is TRBJ1-5, with 8 bases matching TRBD1. CDR3 length equals 15 residues. Trimming at V came to 1 base and at J to 11 bases, leaving 10 bases not matched to a gene. Germline CDR1 SNHLY, CDR2 FYNNEI. The CDR3, as DNA: TGTGCCAGCAGTGAAGAAGGGACAGGCCTTGGGGCCCAGCATTTT. Translated, it gives CASSEEGTGLGAQHF.